This T cell receptor beta chain was identified during a study of human T cells and chemical hapten exposure. Whole-study context: Sensitization was performed using 2% DPC on an approximately 2 cm by approximately 2 cm upper inner arm skin site. How much TCR each sample yielded varied, mostly because pooled library volumes differed slightly.

Of note for this clonotype: Its antigen is as yet unknown.

Time point: patch test 1, 2 weeks after DPC sensitization. Treatment described: therapeutic diphenylcyclopropenone sensitization with weekly scalp DPC. Via MiXCR, TCRdb re-called the RACE reads, giving one row per CDR3 protein. Counted here are some 180,000 distinct CDR3 sequences, approximately 20% occurring once; the ten biggest clones make up under 8.5%. General study findings and limits: Controls formed significantly fewer large CDR3 similarity clusters than expanded TCRs did.

Sample: whole blood, taken in connection with sensitization to the hapten diphenylcyclopropenone (DPC). The TCR sequence derives from a woman between 45 and 60 years old with alopecia areata. Some clones in this sample may be carry-over from other donors' samples.

The CDR3 DNA sequence: TGTGCCAGCAGCCGTACAGTCCAGGTCGACGAGCAGTACTTC. Its protein is CASSRTVQVDEQYF. The chain employs TRBV14 and TRBJ2-7; D remains unclear. This CDR3 region has 14 residues. Germline loops: CDR1 SGHDN, CDR2 FVKESK. The germline V and J ends were trimmed by 4 bases and 5 bases, with 15 bases remaining between them.